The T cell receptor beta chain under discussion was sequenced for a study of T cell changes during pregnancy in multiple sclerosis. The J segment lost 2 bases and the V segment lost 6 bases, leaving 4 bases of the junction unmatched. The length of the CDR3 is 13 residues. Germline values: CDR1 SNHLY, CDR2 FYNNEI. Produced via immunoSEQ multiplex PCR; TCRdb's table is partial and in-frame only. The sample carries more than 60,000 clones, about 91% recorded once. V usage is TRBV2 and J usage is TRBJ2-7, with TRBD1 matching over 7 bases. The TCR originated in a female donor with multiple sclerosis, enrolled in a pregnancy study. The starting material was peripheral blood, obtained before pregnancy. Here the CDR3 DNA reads TGTGCCAGCAGGGGACAGCTAACCTACGAGCAGTACTTC. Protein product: CASRGQLTYEQYF.